The rows below give T cell receptor beta chains drawn from one sample of a study of control samples from healthy donors and cancer patients. The method was immunoSEQ multiplex PCR; TCRdb's version includes in-frame clones alone and lacks a portion of them. The table shows 75,000 to 90,000 clones, with more than 70% occurring only once. The specimen was blood. The receptors stem from a woman aged 40 to 55 in good health. The CDR3 runs from the conserved cysteine through the conserved F or W. The D gene is left open where the match is weak. The size of a clone is reported for some rows only, either as once, few or many, or as a class for expanded clones.

TRBJ2-1 | TRBD1 | NA | TRBV30 | CAWSVSTGPLNEQFF | TGTGCCTGGAGTGTATCGACAGGGCCCCTCAATGAGCAGTTCTTC
TRBJ1-3 | NA | NA | TRBV15 | CATSTFNRRFSGNTIYF | TGTGCCACCAGCACCTTTAACCGACGGTTCTCTGGAAACACCATATATTTT
TRBJ1-2 | TRBD1 | NA | TRBV6-6 | CASSADRVANYGYTF | TGTGCCAGCAGCGCGGACAGGGTCGCTAACTATGGCTACACCTTC
TRBJ2-1 | NA | NA | TRBV30 | CAWSRAGRTYNEQFF | TGTGCCTGGAGTAGAGCAGGACGTACCTACAATGAGCAGTTCTTC
TRBJ2-7 | TRBD1 | NA | TRBV27 | CASRSNTGTGMNEQYF | TGTGCCAGCAGATCCAACACCGGGACAGGGATGAACGAGCAGTACTTC
TRBJ2-5 | NA | NA | TRBV28 | CASKQGWETQYF | TGTGCCAGCAAGCAGGGCTGGGAGACCCAGTACTTC
TRBJ1-3 | NA | NA | TRBV7-9 | CASSPIPHREGGGNTIYF | TGTGCCAGCAGCCCAATTCCCCATCGTGAGGGGGGAGGAAACACCATATATTTT
TRBJ2-5 | TRBD2 | NA | TRBV4-3 | CASSAFLAGTSGGPDRGTQYF | TGCGCCAGCAGCGCCTTCCTGGCAGGGACTAGCGGGGGCCCCGATAGGGGGACCCAGTACTTC
TRBJ1-2 | TRBD1 | NA | TRBV7-7 | CASSLRTGVFDGYTF | TGTGCCAGCAGCTTACGGACAGGGGTGTTTGACGGCTACACCTTC
TRBJ1-2 | NA | NA | TRBV4-1 | CASSQDRRGGYTF | TGCGCCAGCAGCCAAGATCGGAGGGGTGGCTACACCTTC
TRBJ1-2 | NA | NA | TRBV6-5 | CASSPPGRPSYGYTF | TGTGCCAGCAGCCCCCCCGGGCGGCCGAGCTATGGCTACACCTTC
TRBJ2-1 | TRBD2 | NA | TRBV13 | CASSSGGARYNEQFF | TGTGCCAGCAGCTCCGGGGGGGCCAGGTACAATGAGCAGTTCTTC
TRBJ2-2 | TRBD2 | NA | TRBV5-1 | CASSFAPGLADGELFF | TGCGCCAGCAGCTTCGCCCCGGGACTAGCGGACGGGGAGCTGTTTTTT
TRBJ1-6 | NA | NA | TRBV5-1 | CASSLVGLSPLHF | TGCGCCAGCAGCTTGGTGGGGTTGTCACCCCTCCACTTT
TRBJ2-2 | NA | medium-sized | TRBV4-3 | CASSQGPNTGELFF | TGCGCCAGCAGCCAAGGTCCGAACACCGGGGAGCTGTTTTTT
TRBJ2-1 | NA | NA | TRBV29-1 | CSVERPLVGNEQFF | TGCAGCGTTGAGAGACCCTTAGTGGGCAATGAGCAGTTCTTC
TRBJ1-1 | NA | NA | TRBV5-5 | CASSFSLNTEAFF | TGTGCCAGCAGCTTCTCCCTGAACACTGAAGCTTTCTTT
TRBJ2-5 | NA | once | TRBV5-1 | CASSLTGRRETQYF | TGCGCCAGCAGCTTGACAGGGCGCCGGGAGACCCAGTACTTC
TRBJ1-3 | NA | NA | TRBV6-5 | CASTYWSTIYF | TGTGCCAGCACTTACTGGAGCACCATATATTTT
TRBJ1-1 | TRBD1 | once | TRBV6-5 | CASQGQASRGTEAFF | TGTGCCAGCCAGGGGCAGGCTTCCAGGGGGACTGAAGCTTTCTTT
TRBJ1-2 | NA | NA | TRBV27 | CASKKTANYGYTF | TGTGCCAGCAAAAAAACAGCAAACTATGGCTACACCTTC
TRBJ2-3 | NA | NA | TRBV13 | CASSLGGRGGDTQYF | TGTGCCAGCAGTTTAGGGGGGCGGGGTGGAGATACGCAGTATTTT
TRBJ2-7 | NA | NA | TRBV18 | CASSPIARGSADEQYF | TGTGCCAGCTCACCAATCGCTCGGGGGAGTGCAGACGAGCAGTACTTC
TRBJ1-3 | NA | NA | TRBV5-1 | CASSLQGPTSSGNTIYF | TGCGCCAGCAGCCTTCAGGGGCCCACGTCCTCAGGAAACACCATATATTTT
TRBJ1-1 | TRBD1 | NA | TRBV3-1/TRBV3-2 | CASSYTGDTEAFF | TGTGCCAGCAGCTACACAGGGGACACTGAAGCTTTCTTT
TRBJ2-5 | NA | NA | TRBV4-3 | CASSQDRLQETQYF | TGCGCCAGCAGCCAGGACAGACTCCAAGAGACCCAGTACTTC
TRBJ2-5 | TRBD1 | NA | TRBV20-1 | CSASGDRDVETQYF | TGCAGTGCTAGTGGGGACAGGGATGTGGAGACCCAGTACTTC
TRBJ2-7 | TRBD2 | NA | TRBV4-2 | CASSQGLAGATYEQYF | TGTGCCAGCAGCCAAGGACTAGCGGGGGCAACCTACGAGCAGTACTTC